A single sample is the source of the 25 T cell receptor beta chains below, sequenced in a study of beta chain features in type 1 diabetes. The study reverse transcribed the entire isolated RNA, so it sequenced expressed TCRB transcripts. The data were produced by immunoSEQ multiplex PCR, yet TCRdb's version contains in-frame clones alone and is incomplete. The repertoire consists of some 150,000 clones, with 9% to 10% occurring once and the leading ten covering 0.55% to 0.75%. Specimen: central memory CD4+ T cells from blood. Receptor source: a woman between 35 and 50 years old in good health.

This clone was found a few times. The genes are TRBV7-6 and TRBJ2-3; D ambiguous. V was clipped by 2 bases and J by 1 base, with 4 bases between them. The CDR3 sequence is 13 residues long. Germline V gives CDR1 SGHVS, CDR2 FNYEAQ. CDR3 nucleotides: TGTGCCAGCAGCTTATCTCGCACAGATACGCAGTATTTT. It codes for CASSLSRTDTQYF.

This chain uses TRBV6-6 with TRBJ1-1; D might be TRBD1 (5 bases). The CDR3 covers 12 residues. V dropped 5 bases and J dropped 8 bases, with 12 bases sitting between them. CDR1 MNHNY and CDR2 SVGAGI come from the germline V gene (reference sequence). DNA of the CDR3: TGTGCCAGCAGTGACGAGCGGGGGGAAGCTTTCTTT. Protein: CASSDERGEAFF.

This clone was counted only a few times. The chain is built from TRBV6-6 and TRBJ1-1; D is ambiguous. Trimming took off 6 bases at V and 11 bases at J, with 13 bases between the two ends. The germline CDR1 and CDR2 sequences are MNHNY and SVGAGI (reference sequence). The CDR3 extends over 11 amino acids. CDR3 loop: CASREATMAFF. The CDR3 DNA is TGTGCCAGCAGGGAGGCTACCATGGCTTTCTTT.

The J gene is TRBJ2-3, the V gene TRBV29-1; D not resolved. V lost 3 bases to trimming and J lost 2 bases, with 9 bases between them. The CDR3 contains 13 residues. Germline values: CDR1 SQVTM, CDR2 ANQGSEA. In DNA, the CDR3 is TGCAGCGTTGAGAGATTAAACACAGATACGCAGTATTTT. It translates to CSVERLNTDTQYF.

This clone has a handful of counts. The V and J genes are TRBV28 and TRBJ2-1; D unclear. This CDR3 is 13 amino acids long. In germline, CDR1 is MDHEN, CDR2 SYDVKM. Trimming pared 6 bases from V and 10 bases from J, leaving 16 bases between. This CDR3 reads CASSPSLLKEQFF. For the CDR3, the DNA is TGTGCCAGCAGCCCTTCTCTATTGAAAGAGCAGTTCTTC.

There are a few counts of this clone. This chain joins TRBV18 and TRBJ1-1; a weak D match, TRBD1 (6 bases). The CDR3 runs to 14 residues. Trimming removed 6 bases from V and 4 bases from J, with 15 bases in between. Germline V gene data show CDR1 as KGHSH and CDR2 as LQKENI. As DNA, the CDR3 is TGTGCCAGCTCCCTAGCGGAGGGGGTCACTGAAGCTTTCTTT. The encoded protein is CASSLAEGVTEAFF.

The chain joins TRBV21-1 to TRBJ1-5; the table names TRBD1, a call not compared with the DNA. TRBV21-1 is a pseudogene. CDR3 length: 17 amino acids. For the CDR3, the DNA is TGTGCCAGCAGCAAACCTTCGGGACAACAGCCAAATCAGCCCCAGCATTTT. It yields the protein CASSKPSGQQPNQPQHF.

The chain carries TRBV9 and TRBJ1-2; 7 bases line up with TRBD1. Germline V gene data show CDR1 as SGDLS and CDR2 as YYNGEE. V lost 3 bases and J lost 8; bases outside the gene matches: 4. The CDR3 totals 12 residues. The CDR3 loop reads CASSASGGGYTF. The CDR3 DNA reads TGTGCCAGCAGCGCCTCAGGGGGAGGCTACACCTTC.

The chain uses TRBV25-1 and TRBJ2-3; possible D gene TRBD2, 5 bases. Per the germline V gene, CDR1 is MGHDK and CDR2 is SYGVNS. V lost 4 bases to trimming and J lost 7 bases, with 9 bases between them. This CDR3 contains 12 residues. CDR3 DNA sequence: TGTGCCAGCAGTGGCCCGGGGTATACGCAGTATTTT. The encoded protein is CASSGPGYTQYF.

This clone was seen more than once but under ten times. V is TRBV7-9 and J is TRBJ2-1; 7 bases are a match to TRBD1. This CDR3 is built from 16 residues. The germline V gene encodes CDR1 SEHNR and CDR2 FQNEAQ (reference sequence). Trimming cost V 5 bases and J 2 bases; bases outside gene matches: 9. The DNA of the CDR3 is TGTGCCAGCAGCCGTTCTACAGGGGTCACCTACAATGAGCAGTTCTTC. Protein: CASSRSTGVTYNEQFF.

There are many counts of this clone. This CDR3 reads CASSPGSGYTQYF. Written as DNA, the CDR3 is TGTGCCAGCTCACCTGGGTCGGGGTATACGCAGTATTTT. The chain uses TRBV18 and TRBJ2-3; D perhaps matches TRBD2 (5 bases). The germline V gene encodes CDR1 KGHSH and CDR2 LQKENI. V shed 3 bases and J shed 7 bases, with 11 bases lying between them. This CDR3 comprises 13 residues.

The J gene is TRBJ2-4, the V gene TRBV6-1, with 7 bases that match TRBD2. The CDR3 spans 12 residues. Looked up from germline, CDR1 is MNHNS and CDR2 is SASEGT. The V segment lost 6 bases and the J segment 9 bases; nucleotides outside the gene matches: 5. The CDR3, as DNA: TGTGCCAGCAGCCGGGGCGGGGGCATTCAGTACTTC. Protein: CASSRGGGIQYF.

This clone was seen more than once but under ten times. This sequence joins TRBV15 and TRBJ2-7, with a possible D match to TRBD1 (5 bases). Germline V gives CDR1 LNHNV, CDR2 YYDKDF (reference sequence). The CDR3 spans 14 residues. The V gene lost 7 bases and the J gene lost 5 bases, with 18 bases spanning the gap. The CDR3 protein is CATTQGGPSNEQYF. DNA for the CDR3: TGTGCCACCACGCAGGGTGGTCCGAGTAACGAGCAGTACTTC.

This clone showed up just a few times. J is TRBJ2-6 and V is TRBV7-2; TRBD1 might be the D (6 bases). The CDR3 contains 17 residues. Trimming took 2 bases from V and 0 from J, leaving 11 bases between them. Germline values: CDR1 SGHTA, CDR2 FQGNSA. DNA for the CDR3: TGTGCCAGCAGCTTAACGGGGACACTCTCTGGGGCCAACGTCCTGACTTTC. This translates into CASSLTGTLSGANVLTF.

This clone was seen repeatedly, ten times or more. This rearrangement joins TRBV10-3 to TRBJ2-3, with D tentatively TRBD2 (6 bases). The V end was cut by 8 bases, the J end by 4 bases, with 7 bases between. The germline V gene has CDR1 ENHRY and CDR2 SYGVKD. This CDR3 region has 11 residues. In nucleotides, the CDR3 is TGTGCCATCGGCGGGGCAGATACGCAGTATTTT. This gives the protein CAIGGADTQYF.

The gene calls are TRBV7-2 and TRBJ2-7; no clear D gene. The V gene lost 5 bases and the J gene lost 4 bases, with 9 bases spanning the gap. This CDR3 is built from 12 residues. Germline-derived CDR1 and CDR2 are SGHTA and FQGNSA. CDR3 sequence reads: CASSTQSYEQYF. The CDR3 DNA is TGTGCCAGCAGCACACAGAGTTACGAGCAGTACTTC.

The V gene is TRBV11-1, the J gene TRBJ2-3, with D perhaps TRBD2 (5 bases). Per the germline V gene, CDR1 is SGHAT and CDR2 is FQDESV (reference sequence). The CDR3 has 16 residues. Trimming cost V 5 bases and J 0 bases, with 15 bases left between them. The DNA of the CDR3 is TGTGCCAGCAGCATCACCGCTCGCGGGAGCACAGATACGCAGTATTTT. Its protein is CASSITARGSTDTQYF.

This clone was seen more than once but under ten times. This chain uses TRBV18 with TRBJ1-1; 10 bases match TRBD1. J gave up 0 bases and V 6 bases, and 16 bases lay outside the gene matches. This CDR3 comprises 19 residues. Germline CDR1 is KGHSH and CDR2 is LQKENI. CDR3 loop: CASSQTAIGTGVMNTEAFF. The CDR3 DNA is TGTGCCAGCTCCCAGACCGCTATCGGGACAGGGGTTATGAACACTGAAGCTTTCTTT.

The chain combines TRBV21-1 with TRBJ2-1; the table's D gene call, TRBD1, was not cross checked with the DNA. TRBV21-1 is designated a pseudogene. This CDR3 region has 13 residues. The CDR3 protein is CASSPRQVDEQFF. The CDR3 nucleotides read TGTGCCAGCAGCCCTCGACAGGTTGATGAGCAGTTCTTC.

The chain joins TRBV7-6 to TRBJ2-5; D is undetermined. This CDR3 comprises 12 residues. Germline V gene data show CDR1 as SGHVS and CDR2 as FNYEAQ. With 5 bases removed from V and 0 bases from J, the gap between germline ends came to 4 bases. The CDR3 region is CASSRDQETQYF. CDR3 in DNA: TGTGCCAGCAGCAGAGACCAAGAGACCCAGTACTTC.

Here the CDR3 DNA reads TGTGCCATCAGGGGATCCATACAGGGAAAGGATGGCTACACCTTC. This sequence encodes CAIRGSIQGKDGYTF. The rearrangement joins TRBV10-3 to TRBJ1-2; D may be TRBD1 (6 bases). The CDR3 spans 15 residues. V was cut by 6 bases and J by 6 bases, with 20 bases left in between. Germline CDR1 reads ENHRY; CDR2 reads SYGVKD.

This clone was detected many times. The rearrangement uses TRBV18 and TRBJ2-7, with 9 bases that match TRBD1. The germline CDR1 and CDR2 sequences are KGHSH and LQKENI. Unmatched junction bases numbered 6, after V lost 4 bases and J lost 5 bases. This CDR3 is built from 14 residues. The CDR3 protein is CASSLGQGVDEQYF. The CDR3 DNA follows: TGTGCCAGCTCACTGGGACAGGGCGTCGACGAGCAGTACTTC.

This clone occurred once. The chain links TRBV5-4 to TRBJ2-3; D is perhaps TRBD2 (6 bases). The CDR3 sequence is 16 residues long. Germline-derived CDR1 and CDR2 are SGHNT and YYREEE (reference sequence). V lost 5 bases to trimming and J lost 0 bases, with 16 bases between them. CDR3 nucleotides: TGTGCCAGCAGGTGGGGGGTGGGGACCAGCACAGATACGCAGTATTTT. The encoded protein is CASRWGVGTSTDTQYF.

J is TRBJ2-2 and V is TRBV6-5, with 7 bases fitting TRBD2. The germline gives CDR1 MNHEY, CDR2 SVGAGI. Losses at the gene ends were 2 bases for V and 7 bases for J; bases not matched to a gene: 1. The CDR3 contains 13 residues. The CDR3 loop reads CASSYQRGGELFF. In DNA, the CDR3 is TGTGCCAGCAGTTACCAGCGGGGCGGGGAGCTGTTTTTT.

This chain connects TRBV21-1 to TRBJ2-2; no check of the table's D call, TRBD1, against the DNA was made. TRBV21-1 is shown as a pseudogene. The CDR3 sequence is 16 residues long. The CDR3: CASSKVRSGGPGELFF. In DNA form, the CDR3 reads TGTGCCAGCAGCAAAGTTAGGTCAGGGGGACCCGGGGAGCTGTTTTTT.